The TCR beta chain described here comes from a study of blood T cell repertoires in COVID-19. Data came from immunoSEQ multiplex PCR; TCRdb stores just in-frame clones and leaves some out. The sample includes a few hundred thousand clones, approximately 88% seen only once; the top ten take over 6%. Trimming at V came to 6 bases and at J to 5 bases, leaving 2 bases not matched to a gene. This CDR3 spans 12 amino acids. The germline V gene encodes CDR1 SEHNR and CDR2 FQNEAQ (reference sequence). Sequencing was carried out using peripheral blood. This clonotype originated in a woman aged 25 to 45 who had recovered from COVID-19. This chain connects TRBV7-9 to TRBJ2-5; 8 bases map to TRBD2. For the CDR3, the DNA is TGTGCCAGCAGGCGGGGGGCTGAGACCCAGTACTTC. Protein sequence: CASRRGAETQYF.